This T cell receptor (beta chain) was identified during a study of blood T cell repertoires in COVID-19. About the study: COVID-19 samples from acute and convalescent phases originated in the United States, Italy and Spain.

Trimming shortened V by 3 bases and J by 3 bases, and 20 bases separated the two germline ends. Per the germline V gene, CDR1 is GTSNPN and CDR2 is SVGIG (reference sequence). This CDR3 contains 16 residues. Authors' data handling: By means of reference gene primer amplification, nucleated cell counts were estimated. TCRdb's table, derived via immunoSEQ multiplex PCR, lists solely in-frame clones and lacks some. D and trimming were read from the DNA, whereas the V and J calls and clone size are those reported in that table. The data contain 62,000 or so clones, just over 85% of them singletons. Sequencing was performed on peripheral blood. This sequence was found in a woman aged 60-75 years with acute or convalescent COVID-19. The V and J genes are TRBV30 and TRBJ1-2; D is uncertain. In DNA form, the CDR3 reads TGTGCCTGGAGCACCCCCGTTTTACACCGATACTATGGCTACACCTTC. It specifies CAWSTPVLHRYYGYTF.